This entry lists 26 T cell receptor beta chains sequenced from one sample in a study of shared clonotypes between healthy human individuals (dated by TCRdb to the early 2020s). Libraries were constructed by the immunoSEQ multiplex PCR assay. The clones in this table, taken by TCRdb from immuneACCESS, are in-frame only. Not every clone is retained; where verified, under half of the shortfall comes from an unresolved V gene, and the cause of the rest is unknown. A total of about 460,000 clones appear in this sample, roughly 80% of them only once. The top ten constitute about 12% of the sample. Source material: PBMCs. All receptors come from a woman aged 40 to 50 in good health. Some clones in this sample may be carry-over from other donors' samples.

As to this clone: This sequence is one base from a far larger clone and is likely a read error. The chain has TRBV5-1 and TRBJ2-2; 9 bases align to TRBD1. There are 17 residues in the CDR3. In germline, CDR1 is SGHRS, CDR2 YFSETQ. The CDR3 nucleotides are TGCGCCAGCAGCTTGGGTGCGGGACAGGGTTTTTCCGGGCAGCTGTTTTTT. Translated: CASSLGAGQGFSGQLFF.

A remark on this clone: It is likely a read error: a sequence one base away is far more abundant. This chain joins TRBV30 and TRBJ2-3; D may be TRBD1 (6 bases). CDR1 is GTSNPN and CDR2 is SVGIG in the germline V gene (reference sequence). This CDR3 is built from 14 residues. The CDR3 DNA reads TGTGCCTGGATGAGGGGGAGAAGCACAGGTACGCAGTATTTT. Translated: CAWMRGRSTGTQYF.

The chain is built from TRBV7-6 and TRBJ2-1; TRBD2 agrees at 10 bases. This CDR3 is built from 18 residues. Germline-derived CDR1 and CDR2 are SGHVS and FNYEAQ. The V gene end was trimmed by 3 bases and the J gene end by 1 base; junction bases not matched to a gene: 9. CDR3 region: CASSLLSGRAVSYNEQFF. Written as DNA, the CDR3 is TGTGCCAGCAGCTTGTTGAGCGGGAGGGCCGTGTCCTACAATGAGCAGTTCTTC.

DNA for the CDR3: TGTGCCATCAGTGAGAGGACGGGGAGTCAGCCCCAGCATTTT. It translates to CAISERTGSQPQHF. The rearrangement links TRBV10-3 to TRBJ1-5; D is unclear. The CDR3 extends over 14 amino acids. V lost 2 bases and J 6 bases, leaving 11 bases between the germline ends. CDR1 and CDR2 from the germline V gene are ENHRY and SYGVKD.

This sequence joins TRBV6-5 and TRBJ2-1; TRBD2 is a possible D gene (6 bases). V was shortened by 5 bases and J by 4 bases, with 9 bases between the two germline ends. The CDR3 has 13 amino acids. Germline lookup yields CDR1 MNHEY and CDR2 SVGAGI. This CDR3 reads CASSRDSYNEQFF. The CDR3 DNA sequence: TGTGCCAGCAGTAGGGACTCGTACAATGAGCAGTTCTTC.

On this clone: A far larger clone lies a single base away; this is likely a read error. The CDR3 bases are TGTGCCAGCAGTGGTCGACTAGCGGGATATACCGGGGAGCTGTTTTTT. Its translation: CASSGRLAGYTGELFF. The J gene is TRBJ2-2, the V gene TRBV25-1; 11 nucleotides match TRBD2. The CDR3 runs 16 residues. The V gene's germline CDR1 is MGHDK and CDR2 SYGVNS. With 4 bases clipped from V and 5 bases from J, the junction kept 6 bases outside the gene matches.

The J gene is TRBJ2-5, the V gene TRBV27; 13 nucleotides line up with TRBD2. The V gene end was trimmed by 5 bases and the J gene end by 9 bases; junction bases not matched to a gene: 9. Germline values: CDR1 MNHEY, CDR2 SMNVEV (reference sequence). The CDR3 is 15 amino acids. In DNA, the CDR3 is TGTGCCAGCAGTGGACTAGCGGGAGCCATGGTTCCCCAGTACTTC. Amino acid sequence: CASSGLAGAMVPQYF.

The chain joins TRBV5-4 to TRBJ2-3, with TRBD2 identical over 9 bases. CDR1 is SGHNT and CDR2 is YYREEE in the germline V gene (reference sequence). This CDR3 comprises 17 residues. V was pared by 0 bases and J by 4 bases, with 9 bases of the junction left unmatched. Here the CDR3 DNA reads TGTGCCAGCAGCTTGGCCCTGACTAGCGGAGAGGCAGATACGCAGTATTTT. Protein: CASSLALTSGEADTQYF.

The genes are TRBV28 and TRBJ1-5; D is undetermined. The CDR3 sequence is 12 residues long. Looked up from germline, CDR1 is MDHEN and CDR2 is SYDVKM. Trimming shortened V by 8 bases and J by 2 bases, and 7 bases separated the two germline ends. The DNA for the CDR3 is TGTGCCAGCCGAGAGGGCAATCAGCCCCAGCATTTT. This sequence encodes CASREGNQPQHF.

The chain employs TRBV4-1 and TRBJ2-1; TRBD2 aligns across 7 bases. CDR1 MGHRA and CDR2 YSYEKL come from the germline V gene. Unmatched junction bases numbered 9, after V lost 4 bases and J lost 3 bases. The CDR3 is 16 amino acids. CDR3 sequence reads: CASSPFGERDYNEQFF. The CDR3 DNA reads TGCGCCAGCAGCCCCTTCGGGGAGCGGGACTACAATGAGCAGTTCTTC.

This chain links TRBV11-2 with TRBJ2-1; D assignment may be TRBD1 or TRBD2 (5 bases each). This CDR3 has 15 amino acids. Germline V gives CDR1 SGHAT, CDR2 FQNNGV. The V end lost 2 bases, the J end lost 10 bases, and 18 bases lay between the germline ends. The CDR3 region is CASSLLSGGNFEQFF. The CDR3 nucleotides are TGTGCCAGCAGCTTACTGAGTGGGGGTAATTTCGAGCAGTTCTTC. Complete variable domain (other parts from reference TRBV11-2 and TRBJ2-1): EAGVAQSPRYKIIEKRQSVAFWCNPISGHATLYWYQQILGQGPKLLIQFQNNGVVDDSQLPKDRFSAERLKGVDSTLKIQPAKLEDSAVYLCASSLLSGGNFEQFFGPGTRLTVL.

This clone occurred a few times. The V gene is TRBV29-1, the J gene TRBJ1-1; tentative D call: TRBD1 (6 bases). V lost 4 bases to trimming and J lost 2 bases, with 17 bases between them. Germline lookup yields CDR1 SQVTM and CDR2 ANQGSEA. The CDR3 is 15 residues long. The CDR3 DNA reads TGCAGCGTTGGGGGAGGCGGGGGCCTCAACACTGAAGCTTTCTTT. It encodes CSVGGGGGLNTEAFF.

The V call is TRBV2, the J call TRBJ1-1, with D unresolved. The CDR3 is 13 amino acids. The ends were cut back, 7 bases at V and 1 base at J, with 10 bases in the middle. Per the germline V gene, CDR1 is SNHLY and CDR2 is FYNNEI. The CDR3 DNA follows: TGTGCCAGCACTGGGCAATGGAACACTGAAGCTTTCTTT. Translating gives CASTGQWNTEAFF. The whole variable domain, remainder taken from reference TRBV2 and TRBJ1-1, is EPEVTQTPSHQVTQMGQEVILRCVPISNHLYFYWYRQILGQKVEFLVSFYNNEISEKSEIFDDQFSVERPDGSNFTLKIRSTKLEDSAMYFCASTGQWNTEAFFGQGTRLTVV.

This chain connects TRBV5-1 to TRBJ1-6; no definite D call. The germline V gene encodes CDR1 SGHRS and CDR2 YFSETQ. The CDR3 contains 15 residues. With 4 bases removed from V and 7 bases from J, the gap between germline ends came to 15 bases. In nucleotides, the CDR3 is TGCGCCAGCAGCGTCGAGAGAGTTAGAAATTCACCCCTCCACTTT. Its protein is CASSVERVRNSPLHF.

CDR3 bases: TGTGCCAGCAGGTACACTAGCGGGAGTGTGGCAGATACGCAGTATTTT. Translating gives CASRYTSGSVADTQYF. The V gene is TRBV2, the J gene TRBJ2-3, with 11 bases identical to TRBD2. Germline-derived CDR1 and CDR2 are SNHLY and FYNNEI. V shed 6 bases and J 4 bases; nucleotides not matched to a gene: 9. The length of the CDR3 is 16 residues.

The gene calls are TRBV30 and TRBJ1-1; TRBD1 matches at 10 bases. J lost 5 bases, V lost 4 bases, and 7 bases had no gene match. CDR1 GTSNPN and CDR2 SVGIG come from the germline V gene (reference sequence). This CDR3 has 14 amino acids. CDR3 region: CAWMTGGAGTEAFF. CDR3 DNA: TGTGCCTGGATGACAGGGGGCGCGGGTACTGAAGCTTTCTTT.

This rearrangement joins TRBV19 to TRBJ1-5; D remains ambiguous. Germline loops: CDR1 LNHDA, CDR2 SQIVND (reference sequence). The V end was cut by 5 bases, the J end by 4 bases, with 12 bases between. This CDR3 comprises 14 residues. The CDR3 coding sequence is TGTGCCAGTAGTTTAGGACGGGAAAATCAGCCCCAGCATTTT. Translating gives CASSLGRENQPQHF.

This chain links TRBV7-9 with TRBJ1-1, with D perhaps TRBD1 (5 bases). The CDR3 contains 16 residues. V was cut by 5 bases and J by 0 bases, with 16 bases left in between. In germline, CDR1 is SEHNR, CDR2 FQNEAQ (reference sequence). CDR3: CASSPPGGRMNTEAFF. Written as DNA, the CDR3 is TGTGCCAGCAGCCCCCCCGGGGGAAGGATGAACACTGAAGCTTTCTTT. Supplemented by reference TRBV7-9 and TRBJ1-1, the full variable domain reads DTGVSQNPRHKITKRGQNVTFRCDPISEHNRLYWYRQTLGQGPEFLTYFQNEAQLEKSRLLSDRFSAERPKGSFSTLEIQRTEQGDSAMYLCASSPPGGRMNTEAFFGQGTRLTVV.

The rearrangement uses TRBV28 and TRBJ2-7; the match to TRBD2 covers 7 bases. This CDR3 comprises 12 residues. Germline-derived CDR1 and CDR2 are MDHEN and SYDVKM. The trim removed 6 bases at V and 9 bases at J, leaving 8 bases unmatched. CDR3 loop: CASRRTSLGQYF. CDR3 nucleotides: TGTGCCAGCAGACGGACTAGTCTTGGGCAGTACTTC.

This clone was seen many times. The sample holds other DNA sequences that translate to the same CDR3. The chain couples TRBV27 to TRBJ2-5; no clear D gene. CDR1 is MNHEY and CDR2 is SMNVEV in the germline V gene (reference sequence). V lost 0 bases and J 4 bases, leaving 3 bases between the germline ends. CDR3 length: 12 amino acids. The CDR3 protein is CASSLSGETQYF. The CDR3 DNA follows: TGTGCCAGCAGTTTATCGGGAGAGACCCAGTACTTC.

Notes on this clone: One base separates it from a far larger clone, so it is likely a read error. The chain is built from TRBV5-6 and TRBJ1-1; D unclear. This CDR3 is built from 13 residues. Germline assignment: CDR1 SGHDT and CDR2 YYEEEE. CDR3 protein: CVSSFSENTEAFF. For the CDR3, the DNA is TGTGTCAGCAGCTTTTCCGAGAACACTGAAGCTTTCTTT.

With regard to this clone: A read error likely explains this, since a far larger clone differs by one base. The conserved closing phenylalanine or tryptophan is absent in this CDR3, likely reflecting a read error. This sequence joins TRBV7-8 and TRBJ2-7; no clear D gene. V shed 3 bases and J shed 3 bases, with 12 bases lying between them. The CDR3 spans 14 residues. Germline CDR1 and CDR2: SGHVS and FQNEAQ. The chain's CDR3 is CASSFSGLSYEQYL. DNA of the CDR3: TGTGCCAGCAGCTTTTCGGGCCTAAGCTACGAGCAGTACCTC.

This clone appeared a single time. In DNA, the CDR3 is TGTGCCAGCTCACCCCCTAACTATGGCTACACCTTC. It is translated as CASSPPNYGYTF. The chain is built from TRBV18 and TRBJ1-2; no firm D call. The CDR3 spans 12 residues. Trimming removed 3 bases from V and 0 bases from J, with 2 bases in between. CDR1 and CDR2 from the germline V gene are KGHSH and LQKENI.

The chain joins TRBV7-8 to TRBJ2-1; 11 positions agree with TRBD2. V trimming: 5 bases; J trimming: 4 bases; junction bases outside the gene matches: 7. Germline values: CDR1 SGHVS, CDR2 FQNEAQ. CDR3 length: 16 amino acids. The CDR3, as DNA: TGTGCCAGCAGCGCCCAGAGGACTAGCGGGTACAATGAGCAGTTCTTC. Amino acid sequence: CASSAQRTSGYNEQFF.

The CDR3 coding sequence is TGTGCCAGTAGTATCGGAACTAGCGGCGCCTACGAGCAGTACTTC. Protein: CASSIGTSGAYEQYF. The V and J genes are TRBV19 and TRBJ2-7, with 8 bases aligning to TRBD2. CDR3 length equals 15 residues. From germline, CDR1 is LNHDA and CDR2 SQIVND (reference sequence). Trimming removed 3 bases from V and 2 bases from J; junction bases left unmatched: 6.

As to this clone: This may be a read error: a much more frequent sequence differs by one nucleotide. CDR3 coding DNA: TGTGCCAGCAGCTTCGCCCCAGCGGGAGGGCGAGGGACCCAGTACTTC. Its translation: CASSFAPAGGRGTQYF. The V call is TRBV5-6, the J call TRBJ2-5, with TRBD2 matching 10 bases. The CDR3 sequence is 16 residues long. Germline assignment: CDR1 SGHDT and CDR2 YYEEEE. The trim removed 2 bases at V and 7 bases at J, leaving 11 bases unmatched.